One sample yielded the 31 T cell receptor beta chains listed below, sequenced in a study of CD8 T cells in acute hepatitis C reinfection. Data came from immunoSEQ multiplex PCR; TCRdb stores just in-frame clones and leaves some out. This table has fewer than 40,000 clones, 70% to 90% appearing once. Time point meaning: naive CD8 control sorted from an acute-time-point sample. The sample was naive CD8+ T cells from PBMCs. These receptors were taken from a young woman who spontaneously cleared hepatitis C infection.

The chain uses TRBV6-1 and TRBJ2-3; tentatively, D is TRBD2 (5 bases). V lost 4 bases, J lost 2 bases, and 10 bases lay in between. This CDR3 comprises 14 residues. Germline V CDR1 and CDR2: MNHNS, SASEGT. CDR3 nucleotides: TGTGCCAGCAGTGTGGGGAGTATCACAGATACGCAGTATTTT. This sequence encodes CASSVGSITDTQYF.

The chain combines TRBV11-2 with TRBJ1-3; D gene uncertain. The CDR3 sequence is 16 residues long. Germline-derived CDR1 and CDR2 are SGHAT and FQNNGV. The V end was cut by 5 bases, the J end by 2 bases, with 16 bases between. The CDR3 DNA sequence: TGTGCCAGCAGCCAAGTGTGGAAATTGACTGGAAACACCATATATTTT. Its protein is CASSQVWKLTGNTIYF.

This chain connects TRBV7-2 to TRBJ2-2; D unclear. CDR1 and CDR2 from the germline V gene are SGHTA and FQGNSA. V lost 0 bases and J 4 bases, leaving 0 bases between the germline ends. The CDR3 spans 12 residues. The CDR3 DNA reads TGTGCCAGCAGCTTAGCCACCGGGGAGCTGTTTTTT. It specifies CASSLATGELFF. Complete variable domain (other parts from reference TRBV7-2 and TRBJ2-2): GAGVSQSPSNKVTEKGKDVELRCDPISGHTALYWYRQSLGQGLEFLIYFQGNSAPDKSGLPSDRFSAERTGGSVSTLTIQRTQQEDSAVYLCASSLATGELFFGEGSRLTVL.

In DNA, the CDR3 is TGTGCCAGCAACAGGGAATACAATGAGCAGTTCTTC. Its protein is CASNREYNEQFF. V gene TRBV7-9 combines with J gene TRBJ2-1, with D maybe TRBD1 (6 bases). This CDR3 contains 12 residues. Germline V lookup: CDR1 SEHNR, CDR2 FQNEAQ (reference sequence). The V end was cut by 7 bases, the J end by 4 bases, with 8 bases between.

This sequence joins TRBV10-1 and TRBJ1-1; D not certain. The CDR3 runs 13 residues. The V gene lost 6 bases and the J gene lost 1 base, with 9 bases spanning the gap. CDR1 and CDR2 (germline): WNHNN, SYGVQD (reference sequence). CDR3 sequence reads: CASSAGRNTEAFF. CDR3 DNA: TGCGCCAGCAGCGCCGGACGGAACACTGAAGCTTTCTTT.

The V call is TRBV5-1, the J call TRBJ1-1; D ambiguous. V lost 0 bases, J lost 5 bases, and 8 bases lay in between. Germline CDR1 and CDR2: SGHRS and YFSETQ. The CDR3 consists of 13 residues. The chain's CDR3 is CASSLVRGTEAFF. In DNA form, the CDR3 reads TGCGCCAGCAGCTTGGTTCGTGGAACTGAAGCTTTCTTT.

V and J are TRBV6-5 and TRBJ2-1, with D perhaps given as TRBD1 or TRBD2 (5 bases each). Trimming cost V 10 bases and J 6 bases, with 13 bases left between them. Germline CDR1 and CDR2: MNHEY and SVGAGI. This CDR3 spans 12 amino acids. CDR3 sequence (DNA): TGTGCCACCTCGCCGGGGCGCAATGAGCAGTTCTTC. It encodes CATSPGRNEQFF.

In nucleotides, the CDR3 is TGCGCCAGCAGGAGATGGGGGGAGTTGGACGTTGGCTACACCTTC. This codes for CASRRWGELDVGYTF. The chain joins TRBV5-1 to TRBJ1-2; tentatively, D is TRBD1 (5 bases). The ends were cut back, 5 bases at V and 7 bases at J, with 21 bases in the middle. Germline V gene sequence: CDR1 SGHRS, CDR2 YFSETQ. This CDR3 spans 15 amino acids.

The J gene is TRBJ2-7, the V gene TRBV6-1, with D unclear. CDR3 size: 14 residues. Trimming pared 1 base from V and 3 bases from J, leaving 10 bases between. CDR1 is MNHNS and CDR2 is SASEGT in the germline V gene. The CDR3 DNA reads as TGTGCCAGCAGTGAAGAGGCTAGAGGCTACGAGCAGTACTTC. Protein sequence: CASSEEARGYEQYF.

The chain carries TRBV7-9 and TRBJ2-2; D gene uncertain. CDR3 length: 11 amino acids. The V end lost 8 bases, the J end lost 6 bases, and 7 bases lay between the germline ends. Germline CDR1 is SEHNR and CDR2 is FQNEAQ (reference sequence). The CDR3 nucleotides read TGTGCCAGCGTATTCGCCGGGGAGCTGTTTTTT. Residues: CASVFAGELFF.

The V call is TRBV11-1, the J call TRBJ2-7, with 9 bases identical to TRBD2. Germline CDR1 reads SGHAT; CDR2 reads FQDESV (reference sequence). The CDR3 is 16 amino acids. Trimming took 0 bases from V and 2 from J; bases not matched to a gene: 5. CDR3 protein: CASSLARLAGTYEQYF. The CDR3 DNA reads TGTGCCAGCAGCTTAGCAAGGCTAGCGGGAACCTACGAGCAGTACTTC.

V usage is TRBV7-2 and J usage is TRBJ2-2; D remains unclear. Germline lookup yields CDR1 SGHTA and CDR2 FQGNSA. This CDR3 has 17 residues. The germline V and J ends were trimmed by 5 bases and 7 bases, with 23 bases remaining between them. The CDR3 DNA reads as TGTGCCAGCAGCAACTACCTACAACGCCCGGTTAACGGGGAGCTGTTTTTT. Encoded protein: CASSNYLQRPVNGELFF.

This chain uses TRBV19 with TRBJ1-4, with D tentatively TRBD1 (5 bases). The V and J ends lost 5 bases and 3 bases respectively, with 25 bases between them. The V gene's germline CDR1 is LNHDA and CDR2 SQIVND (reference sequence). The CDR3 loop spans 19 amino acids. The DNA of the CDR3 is TGTGCCAGTAGTGGTCTCGATAGGGGTGGAACTTATGCTAATGAAAAACTGTTTTTT. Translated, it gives CASSGLDRGGTYANEKLFF. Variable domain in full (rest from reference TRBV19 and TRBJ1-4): DGGITQSPKYLFRKEGQNVTLSCEQNLNHDAMYWYRQDPGQGLRLIYYSQIVNDFQKGDIAEGYSVSREKKESFPLTVTSAQKNPTAFYLCASSGLDRGGTYANEKLFFGSGTQLSVL.

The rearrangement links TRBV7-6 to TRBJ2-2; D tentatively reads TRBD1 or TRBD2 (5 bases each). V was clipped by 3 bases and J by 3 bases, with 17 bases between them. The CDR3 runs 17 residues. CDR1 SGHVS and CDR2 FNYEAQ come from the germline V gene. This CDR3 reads CASSFPSSRGYTGELFF. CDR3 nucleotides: TGTGCCAGCAGCTTCCCTTCCTCCCGGGGCTACACCGGGGAGCTGTTTTTT.

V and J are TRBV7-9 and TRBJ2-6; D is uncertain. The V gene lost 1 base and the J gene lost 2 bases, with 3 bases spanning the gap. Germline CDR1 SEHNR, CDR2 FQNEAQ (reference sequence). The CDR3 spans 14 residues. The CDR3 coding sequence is TGTGCCAGCAGCTTAGTAGCTGGGGCCAACGTCCTGACTTTC. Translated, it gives CASSLVAGANVLTF.

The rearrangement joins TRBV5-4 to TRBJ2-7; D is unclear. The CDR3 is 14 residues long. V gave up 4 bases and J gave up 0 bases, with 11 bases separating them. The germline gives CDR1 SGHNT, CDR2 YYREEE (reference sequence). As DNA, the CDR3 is TGTGCCAGCAGCCCGGATTATAGCTCCTACGAGCAGTACTTC. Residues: CASSPDYSSYEQYF.

The CDR3 region is CASSGRDRGYGYTF. The CDR3 bases are TGTGCCAGCAGCGGCCGGGACAGGGGGTATGGCTACACCTTC. The chain couples TRBV7-9 to TRBJ1-2; 11 bases fit TRBD1. The V gene end was trimmed by 5 bases and the J gene end by 5 bases; junction bases not matched to a gene: 4. The CDR3 extends over 14 amino acids. From germline, CDR1 is SEHNR and CDR2 FQNEAQ (reference sequence).

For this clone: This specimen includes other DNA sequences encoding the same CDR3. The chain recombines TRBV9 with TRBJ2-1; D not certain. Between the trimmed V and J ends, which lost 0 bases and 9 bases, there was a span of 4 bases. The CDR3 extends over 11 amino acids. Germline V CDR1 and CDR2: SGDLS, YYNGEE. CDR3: CASSVGGEQFF. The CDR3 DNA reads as TGTGCCAGCAGCGTAGGTGGTGAGCAGTTCTTC.

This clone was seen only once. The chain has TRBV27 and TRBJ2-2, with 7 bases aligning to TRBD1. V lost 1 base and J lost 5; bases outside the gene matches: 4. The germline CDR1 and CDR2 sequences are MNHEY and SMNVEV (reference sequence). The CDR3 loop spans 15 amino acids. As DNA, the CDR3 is TGTGCCAGCAGTTTATTCGGGGACAGAACCGGGGAGCTGTTTTTT. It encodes CASSLFGDRTGELFF.

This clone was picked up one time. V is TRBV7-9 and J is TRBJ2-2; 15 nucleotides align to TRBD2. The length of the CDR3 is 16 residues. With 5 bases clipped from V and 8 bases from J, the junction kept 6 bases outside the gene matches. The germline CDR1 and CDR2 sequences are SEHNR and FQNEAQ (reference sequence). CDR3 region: CASSPRTSGRAGELFF. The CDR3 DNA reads TGTGCCAGCAGCCCGCGGACTAGCGGGAGGGCGGGGGAGCTGTTTTTT.

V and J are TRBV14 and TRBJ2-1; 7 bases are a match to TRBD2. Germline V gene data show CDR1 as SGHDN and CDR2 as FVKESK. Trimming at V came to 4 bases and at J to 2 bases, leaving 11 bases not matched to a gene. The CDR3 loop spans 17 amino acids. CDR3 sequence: CASSPNLGEGPYNEQFF. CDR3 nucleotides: TGTGCCAGCAGCCCGAATCTGGGGGAGGGCCCCTACAATGAGCAGTTCTTC. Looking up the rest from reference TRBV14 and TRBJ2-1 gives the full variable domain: EAGVTQFPSHSVIEKGQTVTLRCDPISGHDNLYWYRRVMGKEIKFLLHFVKESKQDESGMPNNRFLAERTGGTYSTLKVQPAELEDSGVYFCASSPNLGEGPYNEQFFGPGTRLTVL.

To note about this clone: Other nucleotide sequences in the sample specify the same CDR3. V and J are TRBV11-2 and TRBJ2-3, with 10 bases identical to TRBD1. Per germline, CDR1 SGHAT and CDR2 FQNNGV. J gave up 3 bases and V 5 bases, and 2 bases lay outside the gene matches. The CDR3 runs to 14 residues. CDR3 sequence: CASSEGQGTDTQYF. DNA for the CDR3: TGTGCCAGCAGCGAGGGACAGGGGACAGATACGCAGTATTTT.

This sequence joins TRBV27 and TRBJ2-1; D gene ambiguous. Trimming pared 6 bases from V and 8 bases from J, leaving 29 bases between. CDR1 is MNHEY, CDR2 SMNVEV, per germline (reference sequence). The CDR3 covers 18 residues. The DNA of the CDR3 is TGTGCCAGCAGCTTTGATAACCAGTTTTTCCCTAAGGGCGATGAGCAGTTCTTC. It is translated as CASSFDNQFFPKGDEQFF.

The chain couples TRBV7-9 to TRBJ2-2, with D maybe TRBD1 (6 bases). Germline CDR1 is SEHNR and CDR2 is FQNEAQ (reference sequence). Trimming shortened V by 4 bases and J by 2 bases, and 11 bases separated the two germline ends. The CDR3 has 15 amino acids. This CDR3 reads CASSSGDGNTGELFF. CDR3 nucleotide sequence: TGTGCCAGCAGCTCAGGGGATGGAAACACCGGGGAGCTGTTTTTT. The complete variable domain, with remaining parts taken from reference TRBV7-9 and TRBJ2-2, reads DTGVSQNPRHKITKRGQNVTFRCDPISEHNRLYWYRQTLGQGPEFLTYFQNEAQLEKSRLLSDRFSAERPKGSFSTLEIQRTEQGDSAMYLCASSSGDGNTGELFFGEGSRLTVL.

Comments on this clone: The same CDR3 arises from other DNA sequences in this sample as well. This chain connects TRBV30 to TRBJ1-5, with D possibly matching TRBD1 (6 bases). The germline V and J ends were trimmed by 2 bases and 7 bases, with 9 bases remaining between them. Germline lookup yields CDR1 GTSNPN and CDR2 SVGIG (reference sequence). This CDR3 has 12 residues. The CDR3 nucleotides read TGTGCCTGGAGTCCAGGGGACCAGCCCCAGCATTTT. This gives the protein CAWSPGDQPQHF.

DNA of the CDR3: TGTGCCAGCAGCCTAGGCCCTAATGAGCAGTTCTTC. It encodes CASSLGPNEQFF. The rearrangement links TRBV9 to TRBJ2-1; D call uncertain. The CDR3 contains 12 residues. CDR1 SGDLS and CDR2 YYNGEE come from the germline V gene. V was clipped by 4 bases and J by 7 bases, with 9 bases between them.

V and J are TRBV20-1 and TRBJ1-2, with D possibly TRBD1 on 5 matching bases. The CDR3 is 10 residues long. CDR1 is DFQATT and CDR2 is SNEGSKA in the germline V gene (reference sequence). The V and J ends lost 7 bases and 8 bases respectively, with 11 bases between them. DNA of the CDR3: TGCAGTGTGGTGGGGCTAGGCTACACCTTC. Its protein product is CSVVGLGYTF.

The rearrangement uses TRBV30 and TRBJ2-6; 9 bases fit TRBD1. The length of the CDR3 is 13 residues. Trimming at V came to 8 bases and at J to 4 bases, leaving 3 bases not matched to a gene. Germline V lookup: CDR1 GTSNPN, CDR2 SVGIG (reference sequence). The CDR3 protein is CAGQGSGANVLTF. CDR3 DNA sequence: TGTGCCGGACAGGGGTCCGGGGCCAACGTCCTGACTTTC.

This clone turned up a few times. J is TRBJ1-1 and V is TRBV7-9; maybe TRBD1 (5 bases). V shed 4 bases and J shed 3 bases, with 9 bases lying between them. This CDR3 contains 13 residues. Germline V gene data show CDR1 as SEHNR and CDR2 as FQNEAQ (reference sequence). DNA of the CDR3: TGTGCCAGCAGCTACCCAGGGTACACTGAAGCTTTCTTT. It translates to CASSYPGYTEAFF.

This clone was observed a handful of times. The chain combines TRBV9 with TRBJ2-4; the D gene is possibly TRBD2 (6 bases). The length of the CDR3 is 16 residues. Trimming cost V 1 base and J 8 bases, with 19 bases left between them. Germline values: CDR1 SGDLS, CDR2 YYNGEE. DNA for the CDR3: TGTGCCAGCAGCGTACATGGGAGGCTGGGGGTGGACATTCAGTACTTC. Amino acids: CASSVHGRLGVDIQYF.

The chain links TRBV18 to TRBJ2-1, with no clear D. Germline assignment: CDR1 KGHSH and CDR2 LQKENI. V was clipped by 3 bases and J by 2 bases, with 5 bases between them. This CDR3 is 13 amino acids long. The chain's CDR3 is CASSPDTYNEQFF. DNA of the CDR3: TGTGCCAGCTCACCCGACACCTACAATGAGCAGTTCTTC. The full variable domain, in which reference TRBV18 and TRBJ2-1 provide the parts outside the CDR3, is NAGVMQNPRHLVRRRGQEARLRCSPMKGHSHVYWYRQLPEEGLKFMVYLQKENIIDESGMPKERFSAEFPKEGPSILRIQQVVRGDSAAYFCASSPDTYNEQFFGPGTRLTVL.